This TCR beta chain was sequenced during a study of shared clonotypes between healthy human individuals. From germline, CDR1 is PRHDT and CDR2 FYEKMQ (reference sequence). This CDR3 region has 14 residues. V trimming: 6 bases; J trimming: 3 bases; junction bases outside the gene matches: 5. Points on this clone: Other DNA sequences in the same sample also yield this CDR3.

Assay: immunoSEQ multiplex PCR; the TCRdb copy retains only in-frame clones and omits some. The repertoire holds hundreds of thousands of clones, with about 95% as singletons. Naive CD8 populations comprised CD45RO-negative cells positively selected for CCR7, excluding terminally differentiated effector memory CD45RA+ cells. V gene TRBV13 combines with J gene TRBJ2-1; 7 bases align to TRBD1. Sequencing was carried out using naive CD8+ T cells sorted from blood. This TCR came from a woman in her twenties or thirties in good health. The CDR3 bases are TGTGCCAGCAGTCCACGACAGGGCTACAATGAGCAGTTCTTC. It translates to CASSPRQGYNEQFF.